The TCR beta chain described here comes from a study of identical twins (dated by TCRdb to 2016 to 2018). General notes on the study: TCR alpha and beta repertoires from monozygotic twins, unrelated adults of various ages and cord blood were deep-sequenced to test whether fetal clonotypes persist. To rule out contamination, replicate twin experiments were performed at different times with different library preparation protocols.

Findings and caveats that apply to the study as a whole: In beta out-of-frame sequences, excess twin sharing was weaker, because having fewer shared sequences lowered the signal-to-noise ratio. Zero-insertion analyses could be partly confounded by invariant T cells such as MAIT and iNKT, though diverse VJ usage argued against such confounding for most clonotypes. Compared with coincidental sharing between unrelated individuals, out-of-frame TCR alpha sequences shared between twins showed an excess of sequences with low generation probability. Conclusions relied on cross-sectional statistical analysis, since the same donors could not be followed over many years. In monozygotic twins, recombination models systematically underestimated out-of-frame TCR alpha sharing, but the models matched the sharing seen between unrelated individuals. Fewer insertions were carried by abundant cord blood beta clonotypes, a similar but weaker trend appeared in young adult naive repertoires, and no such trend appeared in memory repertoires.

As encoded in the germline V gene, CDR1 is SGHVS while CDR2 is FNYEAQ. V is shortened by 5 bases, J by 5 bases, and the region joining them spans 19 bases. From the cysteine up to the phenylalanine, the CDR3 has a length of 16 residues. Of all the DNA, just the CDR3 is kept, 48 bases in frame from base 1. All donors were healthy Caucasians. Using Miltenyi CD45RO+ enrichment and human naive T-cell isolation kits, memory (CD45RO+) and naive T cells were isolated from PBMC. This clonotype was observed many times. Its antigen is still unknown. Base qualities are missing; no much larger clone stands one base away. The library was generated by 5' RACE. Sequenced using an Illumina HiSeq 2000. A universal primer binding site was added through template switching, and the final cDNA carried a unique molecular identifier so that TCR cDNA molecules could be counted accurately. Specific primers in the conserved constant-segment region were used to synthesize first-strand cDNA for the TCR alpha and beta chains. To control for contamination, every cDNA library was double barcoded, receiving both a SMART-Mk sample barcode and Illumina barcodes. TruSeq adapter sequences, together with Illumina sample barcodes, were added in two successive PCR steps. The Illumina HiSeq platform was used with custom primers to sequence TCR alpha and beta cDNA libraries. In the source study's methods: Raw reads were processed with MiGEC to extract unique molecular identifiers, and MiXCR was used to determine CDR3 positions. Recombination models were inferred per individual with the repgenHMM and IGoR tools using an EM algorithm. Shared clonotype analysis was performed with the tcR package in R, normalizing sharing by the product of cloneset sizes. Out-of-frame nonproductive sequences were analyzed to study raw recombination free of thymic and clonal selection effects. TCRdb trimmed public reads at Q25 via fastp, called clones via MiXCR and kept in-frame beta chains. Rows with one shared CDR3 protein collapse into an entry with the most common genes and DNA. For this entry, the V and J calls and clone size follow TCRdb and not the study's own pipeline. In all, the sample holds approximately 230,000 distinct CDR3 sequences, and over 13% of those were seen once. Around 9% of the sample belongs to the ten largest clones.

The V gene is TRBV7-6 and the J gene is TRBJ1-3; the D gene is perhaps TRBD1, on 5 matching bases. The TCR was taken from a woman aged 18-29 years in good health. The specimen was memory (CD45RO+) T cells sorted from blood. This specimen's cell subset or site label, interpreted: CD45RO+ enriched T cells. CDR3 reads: CASSQGRGRDRNTIYF. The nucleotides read TGTGCCAGCAGCCAAGGGAGGGGAAGAGATAGAAACACCATATATTTT.